This T cell receptor beta chain was found in a study of blood T cells in healthy people across ages. Findings of the study overall: With age, beta diversity per million T cells declined roughly linearly, significantly by approximately 40.

Then a second PCR, running about 6 to 11 cycles, was carried out with a sample-barcoded 5' primer and a J-beta primer mix. TCRdb recomputed calls from the 5' RACE reads with MiXCR, one row per CDR3 protein. The data contain fewer than 2,000,000 distinct CDR3 sequences, around 36% of them singletons. Germline values: CDR1 SGHTA, CDR2 FQGNSA. This CDR3 region has 16 residues. V lost 1 base and J lost 0, with 10 bases in between. With each sample, at least 5 micrograms of total RNA were extracted. Comment on this clonotype: Its antigen is not known.

What was sequenced was blood. This TCR was recovered from a woman in her thirties in good health. The chain has TRBV7-2 and TRBJ1-5, with a weak D call TRBD1 (5 bases). Here the CDR3 DNA reads TGTGCCAGCAGCTTAGTTCCGGGGCCTAGCAATCAGCCCCAGCATTTT. Translated, it gives CASSLVPGPSNQPQHF. Using reference TRBV7-2 and TRBJ1-5 for the parts outside the CDR3, the full variable domain is GAGVSQSPSNKVTEKGKDVELRCDPISGHTALYWYRQSLGQGLEFLIYFQGNSAPDKSGLPSDRFSAERTGGSVSTLTIQRTQQEDSAVYLCASSLVPGPSNQPQHFGDGTRLSIL.